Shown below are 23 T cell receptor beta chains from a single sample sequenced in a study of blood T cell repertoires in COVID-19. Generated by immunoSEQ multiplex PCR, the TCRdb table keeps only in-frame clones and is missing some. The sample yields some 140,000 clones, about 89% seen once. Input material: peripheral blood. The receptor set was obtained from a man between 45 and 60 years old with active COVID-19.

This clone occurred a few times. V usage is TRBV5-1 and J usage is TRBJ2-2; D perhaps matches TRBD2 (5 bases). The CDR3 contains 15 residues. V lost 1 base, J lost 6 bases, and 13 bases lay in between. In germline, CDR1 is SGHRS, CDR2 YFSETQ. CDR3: CASSLLGSDSGELFF. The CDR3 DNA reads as TGCGCCAGCAGCTTGTTAGGGAGTGACTCCGGGGAGCTGTTTTTT.

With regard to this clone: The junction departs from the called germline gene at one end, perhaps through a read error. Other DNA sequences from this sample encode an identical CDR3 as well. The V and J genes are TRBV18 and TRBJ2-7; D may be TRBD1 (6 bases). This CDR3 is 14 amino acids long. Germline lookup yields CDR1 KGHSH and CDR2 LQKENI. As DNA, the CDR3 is TGTGCCAGCTCCCAACCAGGACAGACCTACGAGCAGTATTTC. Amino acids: CASSQPGQTYEQYF.

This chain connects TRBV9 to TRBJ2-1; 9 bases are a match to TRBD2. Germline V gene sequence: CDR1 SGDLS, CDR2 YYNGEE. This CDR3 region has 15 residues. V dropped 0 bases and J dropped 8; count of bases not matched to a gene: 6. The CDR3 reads CASSVVGGGAYEQFF. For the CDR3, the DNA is TGTGCCAGCAGCGTAGTGGGCGGGGGGGCATATGAGCAGTTCTTC.

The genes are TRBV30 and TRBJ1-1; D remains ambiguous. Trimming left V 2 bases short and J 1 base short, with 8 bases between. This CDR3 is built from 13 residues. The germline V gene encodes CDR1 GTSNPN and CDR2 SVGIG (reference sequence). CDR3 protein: CAWSLVQNTEAFF. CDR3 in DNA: TGTGCCTGGAGTCTGGTACAGAACACTGAAGCTTTCTTT.

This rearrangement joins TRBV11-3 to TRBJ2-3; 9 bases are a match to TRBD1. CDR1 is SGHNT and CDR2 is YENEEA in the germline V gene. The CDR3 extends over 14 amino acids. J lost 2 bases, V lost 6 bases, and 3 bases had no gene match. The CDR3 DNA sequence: TGTGCCAGCAGTCCACAGGGGGCCACAGATACGCAGTATTTT. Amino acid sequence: CASSPQGATDTQYF.

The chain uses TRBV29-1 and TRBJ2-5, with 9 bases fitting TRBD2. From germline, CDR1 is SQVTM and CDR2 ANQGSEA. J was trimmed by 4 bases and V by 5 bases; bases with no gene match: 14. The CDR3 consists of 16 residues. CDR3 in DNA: TGCAGCGTTTTCTTCTGGGGCGGGGGGGCGAGAGAGACCCAGTACTTC. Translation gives CSVFFWGGGARETQYF.

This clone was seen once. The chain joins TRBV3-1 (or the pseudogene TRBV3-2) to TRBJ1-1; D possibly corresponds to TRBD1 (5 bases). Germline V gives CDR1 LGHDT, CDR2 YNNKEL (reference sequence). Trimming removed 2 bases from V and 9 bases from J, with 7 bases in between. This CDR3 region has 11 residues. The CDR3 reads CASSQNRKAFF. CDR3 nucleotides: TGTGCCAGCAGCCAAAACAGGAAAGCTTTCTTT.

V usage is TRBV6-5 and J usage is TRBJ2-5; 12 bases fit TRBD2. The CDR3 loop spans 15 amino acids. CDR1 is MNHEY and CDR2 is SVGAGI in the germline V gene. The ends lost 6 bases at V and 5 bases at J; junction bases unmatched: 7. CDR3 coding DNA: TGTGCCAGCAGGCAACTAGCGGGGGGCGGGGAGACCCAGTACTTC. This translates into CASRQLAGGGETQYF.

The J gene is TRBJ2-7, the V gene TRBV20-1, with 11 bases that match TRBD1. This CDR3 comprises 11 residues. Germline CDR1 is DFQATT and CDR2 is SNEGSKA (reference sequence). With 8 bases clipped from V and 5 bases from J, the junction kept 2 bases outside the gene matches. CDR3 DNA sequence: TGCAGTCCGGGACAGGGGGACGAGCAGTACTTC. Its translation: CSPGQGDEQYF.

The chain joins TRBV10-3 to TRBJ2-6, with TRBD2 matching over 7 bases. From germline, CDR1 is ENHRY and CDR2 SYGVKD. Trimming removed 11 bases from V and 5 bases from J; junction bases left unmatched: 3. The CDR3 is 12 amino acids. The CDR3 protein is CAAGGRANVLTF. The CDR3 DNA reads TGTGCCGCCGGGGGGAGGGCCAACGTCCTGACTTTC.

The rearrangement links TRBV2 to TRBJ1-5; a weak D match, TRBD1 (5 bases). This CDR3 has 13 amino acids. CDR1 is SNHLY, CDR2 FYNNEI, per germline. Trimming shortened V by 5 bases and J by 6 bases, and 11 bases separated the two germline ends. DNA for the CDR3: TGTGCCAGCAGTCAAGGGGCGGGTCAGCCCCAGCATTTT. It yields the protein CASSQGAGQPQHF.

The CDR3 DNA reads TGTGCCAGCAGCCAAGATTATTCTGGTAGCGGGGGGTTCAGAGAGACCCAGTACTTC. It translates to CASSQDYSGSGGFRETQYF. This chain uses TRBV4-2 with TRBJ2-5; 10 bases map to TRBD2. The CDR3 runs to 19 residues. V lost 0 bases and J lost 4; bases outside the gene matches: 14. In germline, CDR1 is LGHNA, CDR2 YNFKEQ.

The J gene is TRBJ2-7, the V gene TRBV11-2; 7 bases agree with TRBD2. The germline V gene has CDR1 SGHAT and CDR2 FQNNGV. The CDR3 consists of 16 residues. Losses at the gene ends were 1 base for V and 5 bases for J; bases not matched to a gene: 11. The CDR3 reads CASSLGVWGGSDEQYF. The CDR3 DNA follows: TGTGCCAGCAGCTTAGGAGTGTGGGGGGGATCGGACGAGCAGTACTTC.

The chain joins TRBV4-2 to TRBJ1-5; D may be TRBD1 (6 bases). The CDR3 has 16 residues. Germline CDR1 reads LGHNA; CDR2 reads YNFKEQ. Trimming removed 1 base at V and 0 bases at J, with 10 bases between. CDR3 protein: CASSQAAGDSNQPQHF. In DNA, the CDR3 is TGTGCCAGCAGCCAAGCGGCAGGGGATAGCAATCAGCCCCAGCATTTT.

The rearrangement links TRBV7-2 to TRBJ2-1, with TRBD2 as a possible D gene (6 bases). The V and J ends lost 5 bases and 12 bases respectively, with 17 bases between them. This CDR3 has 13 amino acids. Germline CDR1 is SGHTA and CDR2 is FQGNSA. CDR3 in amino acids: CASSGTPGAGQFF. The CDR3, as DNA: TGTGCCAGCAGCGGGACTCCCGGGGCGGGGCAGTTCTTC.

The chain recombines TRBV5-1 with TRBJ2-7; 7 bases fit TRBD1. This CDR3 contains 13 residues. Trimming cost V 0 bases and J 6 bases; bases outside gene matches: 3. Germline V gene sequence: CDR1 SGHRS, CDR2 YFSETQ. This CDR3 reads CASSLGQGGEQYF. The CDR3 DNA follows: TGCGCCAGCAGCTTGGGACAGGGTGGCGAGCAGTACTTC.

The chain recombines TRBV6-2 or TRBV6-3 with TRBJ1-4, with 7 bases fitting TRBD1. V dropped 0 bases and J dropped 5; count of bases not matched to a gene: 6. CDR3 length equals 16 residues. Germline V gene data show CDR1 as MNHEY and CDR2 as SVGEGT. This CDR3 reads CASSYSIYRGNEKLFF. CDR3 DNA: TGTGCCAGCAGTTACTCGATCTACAGGGGAAATGAAAAACTGTTTTTT.

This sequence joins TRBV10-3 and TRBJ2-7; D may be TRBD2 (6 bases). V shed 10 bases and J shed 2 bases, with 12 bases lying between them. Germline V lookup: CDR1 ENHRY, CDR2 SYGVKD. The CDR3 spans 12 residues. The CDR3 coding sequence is TGTGCCAGTTCGGGGGAAGCCTACGAGCAGTACTTC. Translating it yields CASSGEAYEQYF.

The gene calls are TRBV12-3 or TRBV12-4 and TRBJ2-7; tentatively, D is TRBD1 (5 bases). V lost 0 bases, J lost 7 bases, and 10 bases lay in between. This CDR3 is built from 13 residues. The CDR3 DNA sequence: TGTGCCAGCAGTTTAGCGGGGCAGAGAGAGCAGTACTTC. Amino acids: CASSLAGQREQYF.

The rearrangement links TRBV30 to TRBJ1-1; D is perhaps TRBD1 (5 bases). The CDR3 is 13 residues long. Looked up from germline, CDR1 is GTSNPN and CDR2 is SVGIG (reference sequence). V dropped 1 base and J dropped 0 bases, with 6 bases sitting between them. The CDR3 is CAWSEQVNTEAFF. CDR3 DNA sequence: TGTGCCTGGAGTGAACAGGTGAACACTGAAGCTTTCTTT.

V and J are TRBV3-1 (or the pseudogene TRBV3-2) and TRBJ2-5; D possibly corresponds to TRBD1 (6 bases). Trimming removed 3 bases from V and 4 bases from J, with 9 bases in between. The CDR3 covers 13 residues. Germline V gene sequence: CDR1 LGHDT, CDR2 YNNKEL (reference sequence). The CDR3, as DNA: TGTGCCAGCAGCCAGGGGGCTAGAGAGACCCAGTACTTC. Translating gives CASSQGARETQYF.

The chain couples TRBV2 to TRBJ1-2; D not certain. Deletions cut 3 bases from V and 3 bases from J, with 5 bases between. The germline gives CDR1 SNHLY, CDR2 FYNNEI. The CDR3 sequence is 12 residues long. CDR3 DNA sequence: TGTGCCAGCAGTGAGCGGGACTATGGCTACACCTTC. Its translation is CASSERDYGYTF.

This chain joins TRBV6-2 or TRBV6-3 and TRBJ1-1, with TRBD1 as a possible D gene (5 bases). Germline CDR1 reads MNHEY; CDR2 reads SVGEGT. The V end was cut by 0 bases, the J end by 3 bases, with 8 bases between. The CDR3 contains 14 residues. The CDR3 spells CASSYSGQYTEAFF. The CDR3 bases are TGTGCCAGCAGTTACTCGGGGCAGTACACTGAAGCTTTCTTT.